The next 26 T cell receptor beta chains were all read from a single sample in a study of shared clonotypes between healthy human individuals. Sequencing used immunoSEQ multiplex PCR; TCRdb keeps in-frame clones, though not all of them. The data show around 2,000,000 clones, 85% to 95% seen once. The sample comprised naive CD4+ T cells sorted from blood. Indicated subset: CD45RA+ positively selected. The receptors here all came from a man aged 18 to 30 in good health.

The chain links TRBV27 to TRBJ2-1; D assignment may be TRBD1 or TRBD2 (5 bases each). The CDR3 contains 14 residues. The germline CDR1 and CDR2 sequences are MNHEY and SMNVEV (reference sequence). V was trimmed by 8 bases and J by 6 bases, leaving 17 bases between them. In DNA, the CDR3 is TGTGCCAGCCCTACCGAGGGGCCTATCAATGAGCAGTTCTTC. Its translation is CASPTEGPINEQFF.

This clone is a singleton in its sample. This chain links TRBV29-1 with TRBJ1-2, with D perhaps matching TRBD1 (6 bases). CDR1 SQVTM and CDR2 ANQGSEA come from the germline V gene. V was pared by 8 bases and J by 6 bases, with 16 bases between. The CDR3 contains 12 residues. The CDR3 protein is CSITDSIHGYTF. The CDR3 DNA is TGCAGCATCACGGACAGTATCCATGGCTACACCTTC.

This clone occurred once. The chain employs TRBV2 and TRBJ1-2; TRBD1 aligns across 8 bases. J gave up 4 bases and V 4 bases, and 11 bases lay outside the gene matches. CDR3 length: 16 amino acids. Germline assignment: CDR1 SNHLY and CDR2 FYNNEI. CDR3 in DNA: TGTGCCAGCAGTGGTACAGGGGGACCCACCTTCTATGGCTACACCTTC. This sequence encodes CASSGTGGPTFYGYTF.

This chain links TRBV2 with TRBJ1-2, with D perhaps matching TRBD1 (5 bases). Germline assignment: CDR1 SNHLY and CDR2 FYNNEI. The CDR3 sequence is 12 residues long. Trimming cost V 6 bases and J 0 bases, with 5 bases left between them. The CDR3 region is CASRGANYGYTF. As DNA, the CDR3 is TGTGCCAGCAGGGGGGCTAACTATGGCTACACCTTC.

V and J are TRBV6-5 and TRBJ1-1; no definite D call. V gave up 5 bases and J gave up 1 base, with 11 bases separating them. From germline, CDR1 is MNHEY and CDR2 SVGAGI. The length of the CDR3 is 14 residues. Written as DNA, the CDR3 is TGTGCCAGCAGTCTTGAGGCGGGGAACACTGAAGCTTTCTTT. As protein: CASSLEAGNTEAFF.

This rearrangement joins TRBV30 to TRBJ1-6; the D gene is possibly TRBD1 (6 bases). Germline values: CDR1 GTSNPN, CDR2 SVGIG (reference sequence). Trimming removed 0 bases from V and 8 bases from J, with 14 bases in between. CDR3 length: 15 amino acids. The CDR3 is CAWSVTQGSYSPLHF. The DNA for the CDR3 is TGTGCCTGGAGTGTAACTCAGGGGTCGTATTCACCCCTCCACTTT.

The chain recombines TRBV7-8 with TRBJ2-2; no firm D call. V shed 5 bases and J shed 1 base, with 8 bases lying between them. CDR1 is SGHVS and CDR2 is FQNEAQ in the germline V gene. The CDR3 length is 14 residues. Written as DNA, the CDR3 is TGTGCCAGCAGCCCCCGACAGAACACCGGGGAGCTGTTTTTT. It specifies CASSPRQNTGELFF.

The rearrangement links TRBV6-6 to TRBJ2-3; 7 bases are a match to TRBD2. The trim removed 4 bases at V and 0 bases at J, leaving 4 bases unmatched. The CDR3 consists of 15 residues. Germline values: CDR1 MNHNY, CDR2 SVGAGI (reference sequence). DNA for the CDR3: TGTGCCAGCAGTTCGACTAGCCCAAGCACAGATACGCAGTATTTT. Encoded protein: CASSSTSPSTDTQYF.

The chain recombines TRBV19 with TRBJ1-2; 10 bases line up with TRBD1. Germline V gene sequence: CDR1 LNHDA, CDR2 SQIVND (reference sequence). The CDR3 covers 15 residues. J was trimmed by 3 bases and V by 7 bases; bases with no gene match: 8. In DNA, the CDR3 is TGTGCCAGTAATCTCGGGACAGGGGAGGACTATGGCTACACCTTC. It specifies CASNLGTGEDYGYTF.

J is TRBJ2-3 and V is TRBV2, with unresolved D. The V and J ends lost 6 bases and 6 bases respectively, with 19 bases between them. The CDR3 loop spans 15 amino acids. Germline-derived CDR1 and CDR2 are SNHLY and FYNNEI. For the CDR3, the DNA is TGTGCCAGCAGGGCCCAAGTCCCAAGCGCGGATACGCAGTATTTT. This codes for CASRAQVPSADTQYF.

Comments on this clone: The same CDR3 is also encoded by other DNA sequences in this sample. The chain is built from TRBV19 and TRBJ2-7, with 7 bases identical to TRBD1. The CDR3 loop spans 13 amino acids. The V segment lost 9 bases and the J segment 2 bases; nucleotides outside the gene matches: 7. CDR1 LNHDA and CDR2 SQIVND come from the germline V gene (reference sequence). The CDR3 DNA sequence: TGTGCCAGCCGACAGGGTATCACCTACGAGCAGTACTTC. Translation: CASRQGITYEQYF.

This clone has a single count. The genes are TRBV30 and TRBJ2-7; 9 bases agree with TRBD1. The CDR3 is made up of 14 amino acids. J lost 2 bases, V lost 5 bases, and 7 bases had no gene match. The germline V gene encodes CDR1 GTSNPN and CDR2 SVGIG (reference sequence). The CDR3: CAWEGTGNPYEQYF. In DNA form, the CDR3 reads TGTGCCTGGGAAGGGACAGGGAATCCCTACGAGCAGTACTTC.

As to this clone: Additional DNA sequences in this sample encode the identical CDR3. The chain employs TRBV5-1 and TRBJ2-5; a possible D gene is TRBD2 (5 bases). Trimming stripped 3 bases from V and 5 bases from J, with 8 bases between. Looked up from germline, CDR1 is SGHRS and CDR2 is YFSETQ. The length of the CDR3 is 12 residues. DNA of the CDR3: TGCGCCAGCAGCTCGGGATCGGAGACCCAGTACTTC. This encodes CASSSGSETQYF. The variable domain in full, with the rest retrieved from reference TRBV5-1 and TRBJ2-5, is KAGVTQTPRYLIKTRGQQVTLSCSPISGHRSVSWYQQTPGQGLQFLFEYFSETQRNKGNFPGRFSGRQFSNSRSEMNVSTLELGDSALYLCASSSGSETQYFGPGTRLLVL.

The chain joins TRBV5-4 to TRBJ2-7; perhaps TRBD2 as D (6 bases). This CDR3 is 15 amino acids long. CDR1 and CDR2 (germline): SGHNT, YYREEE (reference sequence). Trimming pared 4 bases from V and 0 bases from J, leaving 14 bases between. The CDR3 DNA reads TGTGCCAGCAGCCAGGGACTGCCGCCCTCCTACGAGCAGTACTTC. Protein sequence: CASSQGLPPSYEQYF.

The chain recombines TRBV4-1 with TRBJ1-3; D may be TRBD1 (5 bases). The length of the CDR3 is 15 residues. The ends were cut back, 4 bases at V and 4 bases at J, with 14 bases in the middle. Germline CDR1 reads MGHRA; CDR2 reads YSYEKL. The CDR3 sequence: CASSLLGLSGNTIYF. For the CDR3, the DNA is TGCGCCAGCAGCCTCTTGGGACTTTCCGGAAACACCATATATTTT.

This chain links TRBV7-2 with TRBJ2-3; unclear D gene. Trimming left V 7 bases short and J 3 bases short, with 8 bases between. The CDR3 covers 12 residues. CDR1 is SGHTA and CDR2 is FQGNSA in the germline V gene. This chain's CDR3 is CASTIGTDTQYF. The CDR3 DNA reads TGTGCCAGCACCATAGGTACAGATACGCAGTATTTT.

V usage is TRBV6-6 and J usage is TRBJ1-5; no clear D. V was shortened by 6 bases and J by 3 bases, with 9 bases between the two germline ends. CDR1 and CDR2 from the germline V gene are MNHNY and SVGAGI (reference sequence). The CDR3 runs 13 residues. CDR3 sequence: CASRLSVNQPQHF. CDR3 coding DNA: TGTGCCAGCAGACTCAGCGTCAATCAGCCCCAGCATTTT.

This sequence joins TRBV7-6 and TRBJ2-6, with a tentative D call TRBD2 (7 bases). V was clipped by 5 bases and J by 0 bases, with 14 bases between them. The germline CDR1 and CDR2 sequences are SGHVS and FNYEAQ. CDR3 length equals 17 residues. The CDR3 nucleotides are TGTGCCAGCAGCCTCGGGGGGCTCCGCTCTGGGGCCAACGTCCTGACTTTC. This gives the protein CASSLGGLRSGANVLTF.

The chain is built from TRBV10-3 and TRBJ1-1, with 7 bases matching TRBD1. V shed 2 bases and J 1 base; nucleotides not matched to a gene: 7. This CDR3 has 16 amino acids. Per the germline V gene, CDR1 is ENHRY and CDR2 is SYGVKD. The CDR3 loop is CAISELPDRRNTEAFF. The CDR3 DNA follows: TGTGCCATCAGTGAGCTTCCGGACAGGAGGAACACTGAAGCTTTCTTT.

This chain joins TRBV5-1 and TRBJ2-3; TRBD2 matches at 9 bases. This CDR3 region has 18 residues. The trim removed 0 bases at V and 1 base at J, leaving 9 bases unmatched. Germline loops: CDR1 SGHRS, CDR2 YFSETQ. This chain's CDR3 is CASSLVSSGKTGTDTQYF. The CDR3 DNA sequence: TGCGCCAGCAGCTTGGTATCTAGCGGGAAGACGGGCACAGATACGCAGTATTTT.

The chain couples TRBV11-2 to TRBJ2-7; 8 nucleotides agree with TRBD2. V shed 4 bases and J 6 bases; nucleotides not matched to a gene: 8. Germline lookup yields CDR1 SGHAT and CDR2 FQNNGV. The CDR3 covers 14 residues. The CDR3 DNA reads as TGTGCCAGCAGCTCCCCGGGAGGGTCCCCCGAGCAGTACTTC. The encoded protein is CASSSPGGSPEQYF.

V usage is TRBV6-1 and J usage is TRBJ1-5, with a possible D match to TRBD1 (5 bases). This CDR3 spans 19 amino acids. In germline, CDR1 is MNHNS, CDR2 SASEGT. V was cut by 0 bases and J by 0 bases, with 18 bases left in between. CDR3 nucleotide sequence: TGTGCCAGCAGTGAAGCAACCCGCAGGGCAAGATATAGCAATCAGCCCCAGCATTTT. It encodes CASSEATRRARYSNQPQHF.

This rearrangement joins TRBV9 to TRBJ2-7; TRBD2 matches 12 bases. The germline CDR1 and CDR2 sequences are SGDLS and YYNGEE. After removal of 0 bases from V and 4 bases from J, the junction contained 5 bases not matched to a gene. This CDR3 comprises 16 residues. CDR3 in DNA: TGTGCCAGCAGCGTAGCTGAGACTAGCGGGGGTTACGAGCAGTACTTC. The encoded protein is CASSVAETSGGYEQYF.

This chain uses TRBV6-1 with TRBJ2-3, with TRBD1 as a possible D gene (6 bases). The CDR3 sequence is 15 residues long. CDR1 is MNHNS, CDR2 SASEGT, per germline. V was trimmed by 5 bases and J by 0 bases, leaving 12 bases between them. The CDR3, as DNA: TGTGCCAGCAGTTGGACAGCCCGAAGCACAGATACGCAGTATTTT. Translating gives CASSWTARSTDTQYF.

The rearrangement links TRBV5-1 to TRBJ2-3; D might be TRBD1 or TRBD2, each matching 5 bases. This CDR3 has 16 residues. CDR1 and CDR2 from the germline V gene are SGHRS and YFSETQ. The V and J ends lost 0 bases and 0 bases respectively, with 11 bases between them. Here the CDR3 reads CASSLEGTESTDTQYF. The CDR3 DNA is TGCGCCAGCAGCTTGGAGGGGACGGAGAGCACAGATACGCAGTATTTT.

This chain links TRBV15 with TRBJ2-7; D uncertain. The CDR3 consists of 13 residues. Germline V gives CDR1 LNHNV, CDR2 YYDKDF (reference sequence). Trimming took off 5 bases at V and 5 bases at J, with 13 bases between the two ends. CDR3 residues: CATSYPFDNEQYF. CDR3 DNA: TGTGCCACCAGCTACCCTTTCGACAACGAGCAGTACTTC.